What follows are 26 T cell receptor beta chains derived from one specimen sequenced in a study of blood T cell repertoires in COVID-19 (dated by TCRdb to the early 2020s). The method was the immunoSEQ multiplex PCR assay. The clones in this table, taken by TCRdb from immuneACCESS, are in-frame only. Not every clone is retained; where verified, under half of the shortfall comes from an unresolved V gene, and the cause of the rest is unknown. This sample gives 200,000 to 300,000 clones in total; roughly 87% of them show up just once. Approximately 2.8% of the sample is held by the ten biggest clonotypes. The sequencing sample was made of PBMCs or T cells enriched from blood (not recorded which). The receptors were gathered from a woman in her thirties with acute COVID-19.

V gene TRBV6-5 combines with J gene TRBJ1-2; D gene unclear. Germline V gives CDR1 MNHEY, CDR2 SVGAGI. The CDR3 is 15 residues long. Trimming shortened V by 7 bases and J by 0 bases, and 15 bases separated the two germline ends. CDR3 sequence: CASTPRTVTNYGYTF. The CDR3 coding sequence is TGTGCCAGCACTCCAAGAACGGTCACTAACTATGGCTACACCTTC.

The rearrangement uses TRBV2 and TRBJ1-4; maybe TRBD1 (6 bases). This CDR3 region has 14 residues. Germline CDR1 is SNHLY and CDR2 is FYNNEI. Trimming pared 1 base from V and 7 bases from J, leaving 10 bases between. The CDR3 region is CASSEGGGGEKLFF. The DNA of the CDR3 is TGTGCCAGCAGTGAAGGGGGGGGCGGTGAAAAACTGTTTTTT.

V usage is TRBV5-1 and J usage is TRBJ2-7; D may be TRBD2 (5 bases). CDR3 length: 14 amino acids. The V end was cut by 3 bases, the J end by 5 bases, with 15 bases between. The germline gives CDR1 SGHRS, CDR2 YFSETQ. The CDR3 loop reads CASSSSGLLDEQYF. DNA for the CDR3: TGCGCCAGCAGCTCCTCAGGACTGCTCGACGAGCAGTACTTC.

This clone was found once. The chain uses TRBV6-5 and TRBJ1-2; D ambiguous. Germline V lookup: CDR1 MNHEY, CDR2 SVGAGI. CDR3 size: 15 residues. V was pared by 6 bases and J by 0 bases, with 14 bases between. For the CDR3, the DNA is TGTGCCAGCAGCCAGACACGAACCTCTAACTATGGCTACACCTTC. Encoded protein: CASSQTRTSNYGYTF.

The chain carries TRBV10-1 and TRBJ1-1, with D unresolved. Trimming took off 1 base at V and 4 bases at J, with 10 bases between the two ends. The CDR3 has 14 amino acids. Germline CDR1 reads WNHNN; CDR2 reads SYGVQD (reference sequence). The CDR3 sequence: CASSEFGGPTEAFF. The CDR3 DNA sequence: TGCGCCAGCAGTGAGTTTGGAGGGCCCACTGAAGCTTTCTTT.

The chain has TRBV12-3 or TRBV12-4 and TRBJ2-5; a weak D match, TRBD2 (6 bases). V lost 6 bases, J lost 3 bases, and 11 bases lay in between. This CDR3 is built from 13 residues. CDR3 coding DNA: TGTGCCAGCAGCACCGGGGGAGAAGAGACCCAGTACTTC. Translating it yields CASSTGGEETQYF.

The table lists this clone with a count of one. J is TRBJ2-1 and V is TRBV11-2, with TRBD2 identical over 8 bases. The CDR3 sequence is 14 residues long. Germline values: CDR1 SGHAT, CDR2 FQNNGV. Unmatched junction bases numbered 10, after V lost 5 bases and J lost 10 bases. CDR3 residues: CASSVGTRVREQFF. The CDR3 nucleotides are TGTGCCAGCAGCGTAGGGACTAGGGTCAGAGAGCAGTTCTTC. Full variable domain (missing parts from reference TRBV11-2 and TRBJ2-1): EAGVAQSPRYKIIEKRQSVAFWCNPISGHATLYWYQQILGQGPKLLIQFQNNGVVDDSQLPKDRFSAERLKGVDSTLKIQPAKLEDSAVYLCASSVGTRVREQFFGPGTRLTVL.

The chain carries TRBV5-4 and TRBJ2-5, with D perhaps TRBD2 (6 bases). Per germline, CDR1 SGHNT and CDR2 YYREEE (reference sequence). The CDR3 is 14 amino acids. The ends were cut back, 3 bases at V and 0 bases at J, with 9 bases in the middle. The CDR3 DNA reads TGTGCCAGCAGCTACCGGGGGTACCAAGAGACCCAGTACTTC. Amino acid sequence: CASSYRGYQETQYF.

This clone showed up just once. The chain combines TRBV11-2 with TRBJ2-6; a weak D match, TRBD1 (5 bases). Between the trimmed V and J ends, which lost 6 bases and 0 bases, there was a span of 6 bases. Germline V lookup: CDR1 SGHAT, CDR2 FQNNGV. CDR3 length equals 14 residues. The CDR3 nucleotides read TGTGCCAGCAGGACAGTCTCTGGGGCCAACGTCCTGACTTTC. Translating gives CASRTVSGANVLTF.

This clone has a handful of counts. CDR3 protein: CASGAGSYFNEQFF. As DNA, the CDR3 is TGTGCCAGCGGTGCGGGTAGCTACTTCAATGAGCAGTTCTTC. The chain employs TRBV2 and TRBJ2-1, with TRBD2 as a possible D gene (5 bases). The germline gives CDR1 SNHLY, CDR2 FYNNEI. The V gene lost 8 bases and the J gene lost 6 bases, with 17 bases spanning the gap. The CDR3 has 14 residues.

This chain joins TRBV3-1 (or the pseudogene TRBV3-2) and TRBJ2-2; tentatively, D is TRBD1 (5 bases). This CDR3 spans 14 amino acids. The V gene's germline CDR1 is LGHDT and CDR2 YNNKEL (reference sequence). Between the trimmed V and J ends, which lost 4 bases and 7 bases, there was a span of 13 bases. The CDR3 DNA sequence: TGTGCCAGCAGCCTTAATTCAGGGATCGGGGAGCTGTTTTTT. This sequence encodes CASSLNSGIGELFF.

The CDR3 loop is CAWKNRGPGYEQYF. As DNA, the CDR3 is TGTGCCTGGAAGAACAGGGGCCCGGGCTACGAGCAGTACTTC. V is TRBV30 and J is TRBJ2-7; 7 positions agree with TRBD1. Trimming cost V 4 bases and J 3 bases; bases outside gene matches: 9. The CDR3 extends over 14 amino acids. CDR1 is GTSNPN, CDR2 SVGIG, per germline (reference sequence).

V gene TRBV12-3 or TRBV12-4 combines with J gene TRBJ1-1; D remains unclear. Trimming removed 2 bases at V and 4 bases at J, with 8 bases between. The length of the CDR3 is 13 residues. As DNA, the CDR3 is TGTGCCAGCAGTTTAAAGAGCACCACTGAAGCTTTCTTT. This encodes CASSLKSTTEAFF.

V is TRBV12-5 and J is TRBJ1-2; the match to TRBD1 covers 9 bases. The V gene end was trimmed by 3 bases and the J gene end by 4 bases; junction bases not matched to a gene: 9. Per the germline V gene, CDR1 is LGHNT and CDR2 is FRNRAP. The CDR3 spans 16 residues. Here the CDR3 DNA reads TGTGCTAGTGGTTTATTCGGACAGGGGCCCCTCTATGGCTACACCTTC. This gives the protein CASGLFGQGPLYGYTF.

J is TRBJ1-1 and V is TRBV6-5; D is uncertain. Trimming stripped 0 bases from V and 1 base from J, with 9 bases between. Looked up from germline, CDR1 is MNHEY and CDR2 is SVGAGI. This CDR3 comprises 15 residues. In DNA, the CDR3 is TGTGCCAGCAGTTACTCGGGCGGGGAGAACACTGAAGCTTTCTTT. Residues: CASSYSGGENTEAFF.

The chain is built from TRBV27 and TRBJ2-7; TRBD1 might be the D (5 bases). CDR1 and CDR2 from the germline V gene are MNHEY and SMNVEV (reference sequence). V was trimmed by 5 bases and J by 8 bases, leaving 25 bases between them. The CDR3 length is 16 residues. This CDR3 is CASSPQGPSNGGQQYF. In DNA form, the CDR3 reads TGTGCCAGCAGTCCTCAGGGCCCCTCAAATGGTGGTCAGCAGTACTTC.

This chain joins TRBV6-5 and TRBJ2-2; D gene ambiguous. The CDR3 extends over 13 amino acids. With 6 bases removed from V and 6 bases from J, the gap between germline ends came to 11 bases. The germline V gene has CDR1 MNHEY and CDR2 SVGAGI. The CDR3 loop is CASRDLASGELFF. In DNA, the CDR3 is TGTGCCAGCAGAGACTTGGCCTCCGGGGAGCTGTTTTTT.

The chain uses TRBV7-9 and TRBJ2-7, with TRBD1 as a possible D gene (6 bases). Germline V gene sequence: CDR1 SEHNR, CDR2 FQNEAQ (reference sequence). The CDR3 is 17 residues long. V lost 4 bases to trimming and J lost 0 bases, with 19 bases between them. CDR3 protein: CASSSPRDTLSSYEQYF. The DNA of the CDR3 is TGTGCCAGCAGCTCACCCCGGGACACCCTGAGCTCCTACGAGCAGTACTTC.

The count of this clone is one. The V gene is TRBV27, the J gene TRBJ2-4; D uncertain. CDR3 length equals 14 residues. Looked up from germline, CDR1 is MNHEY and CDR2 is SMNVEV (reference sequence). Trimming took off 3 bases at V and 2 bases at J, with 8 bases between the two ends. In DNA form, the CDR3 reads TGTGCCAGCAGTTTTGCCGGTCCCAAAAACATTCAGTACTTC. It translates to CASSFAGPKNIQYF.

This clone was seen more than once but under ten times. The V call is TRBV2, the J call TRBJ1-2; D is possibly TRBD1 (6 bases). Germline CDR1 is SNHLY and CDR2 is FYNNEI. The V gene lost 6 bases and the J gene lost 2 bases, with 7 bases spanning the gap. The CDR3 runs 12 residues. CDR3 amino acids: CASSGQNYGYTF. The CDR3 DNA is TGTGCCAGCAGCGGACAGAACTATGGCTACACCTTC.

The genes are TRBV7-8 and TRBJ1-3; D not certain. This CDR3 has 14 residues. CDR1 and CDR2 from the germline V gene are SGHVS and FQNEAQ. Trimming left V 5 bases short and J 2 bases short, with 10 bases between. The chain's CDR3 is CASSPTRAGNTIYF. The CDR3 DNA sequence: TGTGCCAGCAGCCCCACGAGGGCTGGAAACACCATATATTTT.

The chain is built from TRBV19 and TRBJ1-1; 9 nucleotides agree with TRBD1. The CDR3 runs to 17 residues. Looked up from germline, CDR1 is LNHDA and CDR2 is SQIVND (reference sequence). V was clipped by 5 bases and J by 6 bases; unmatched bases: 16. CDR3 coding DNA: TGTGCCAGTAGTTCCCAGGGGACAGGGCTACCTAGGGCTGAAGCTTTCTTT. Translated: CASSSQGTGLPRAEAFF.

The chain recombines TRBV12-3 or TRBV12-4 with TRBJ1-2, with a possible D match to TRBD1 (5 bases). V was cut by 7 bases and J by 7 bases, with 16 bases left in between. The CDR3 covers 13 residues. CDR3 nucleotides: TGTGCCAGCAATACGGGGGGGATCCTTGGCTACACCTTC. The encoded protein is CASNTGGILGYTF.

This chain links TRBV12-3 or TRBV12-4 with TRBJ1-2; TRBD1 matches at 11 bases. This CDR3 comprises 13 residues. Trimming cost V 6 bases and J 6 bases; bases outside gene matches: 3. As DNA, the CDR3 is TGTGCCAGCAGCGGACAGGGGGCCGATGGCTACACCTTC. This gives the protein CASSGQGADGYTF.

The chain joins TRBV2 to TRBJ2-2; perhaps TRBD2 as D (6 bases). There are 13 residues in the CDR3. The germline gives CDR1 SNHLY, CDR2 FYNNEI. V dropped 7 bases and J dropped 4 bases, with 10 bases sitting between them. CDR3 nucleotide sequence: TGTGCCAGCACGGGGGAGCGCACCGGGGAGCTGTTTTTT. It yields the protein CASTGERTGELFF.

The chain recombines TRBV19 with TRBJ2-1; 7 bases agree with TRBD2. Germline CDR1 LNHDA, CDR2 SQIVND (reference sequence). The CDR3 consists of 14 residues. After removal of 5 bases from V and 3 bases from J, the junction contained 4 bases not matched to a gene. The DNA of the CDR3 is TGTGCCAGTAGTTCGGGACTAATCTACAATGAGCAGTTCTTC. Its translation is CASSSGLIYNEQFF.